This TCR beta chain was recorded in a study of graft-versus-host responses after intestinal transplantation. Study overall: Recipients across the board were started on anti-thymocyte globulin induction, then kept on tacrolimus and steroids for two to four years.

Germline CDR1 is SGHDN and CDR2 is FVKESK. The CDR3 runs to 14 residues. Trimming shortened V by 4 bases and J by 5 bases, and 14 bases separated the two germline ends. Worth noting for this clone: The antigen is undetermined.

TCRdb's table, derived via immunoSEQ multiplex PCR, lists solely in-frame clones and lacks some. The table records tens of thousands of clones, 80% to 90% of them present only once. The clonotype originates from a human donor who was the organ donor for an intestinal transplant. The V gene is TRBV14, the J gene TRBJ1-1; D is unresolved. This specimen consisted of unstimulated CD4+ T cells sorted from spleen or lymph node cells, obtained before transplant. The DNA of the CDR3 is TGTGCCAGCAGCCCCCAGGCGGGCAGGACTGAAGCTTTCTTT. Translating gives CASSPQAGRTEAFF. Combining the CDR3 with reference TRBV14 and TRBJ1-1 gives the whole variable domain EAGVTQFPSHSVIEKGQTVTLRCDPISGHDNLYWYRRVMGKEIKFLLHFVKESKQDESGMPNNRFLAERTGGTYSTLKVQPAELEDSGVYFCASSPQAGRTEAFFGQGTRLTVV.